Listed below are T cell receptor beta chains from one sample, sequenced in a study of blood T cell repertoires in COVID-19. Assay used: immunoSEQ multiplex PCR; TCRdb lists only in-frame clones, some missing. The sample includes some 290,000 clones, around 90% seen only once; the top ten take roughly 2.9%. The sequenced sample was peripheral blood. These receptor sequences come from a woman aged 25 to 39 with COVID-19, enrolled during active disease. Each CDR3 is given with its conserved first and last residue. D genes are given only for firm matches. The size of a clone is reported for some rows only, either as once, few or many, or as a class for expanded clones.

v_gene	abundance	d_gene	len	j_gene	CDR3aa	CDR3nt
TRBV3-1/TRBV3-2	.	.	14	TRBJ1-4	CASSQGGAGEKLFF	TGTGCCAGCAGCCAAGGAGGCGCCGGTGAAAAACTGTTTTTT
TRBV29-1	.	TRBD1	13	TRBJ1-2	CSVEDRSNYGYTF	TGCAGCGTTGAGGACAGGAGTAACTATGGCTACACCTTC
TRBV19	.	.	17	TRBJ1-5	CASSASLAGQGNQPQHF	TGTGCCAGTAGTGCCAGCTTGGCAGGGCAGGGCAATCAGCCCCAGCATTTT
TRBV24-1	.	TRBD1	17	TRBJ1-5	CATSDPDREEINQPQHF	TGTGCCACCAGTGACCCGGACAGGGAAGAAATCAATCAGCCCCAGCATTTT
TRBV4-1	.	TRBD2	18	TRBJ2-2	CASSQTGTSGRQAGELFF	TGCGCCAGCAGCCAAACCGGGACTAGCGGGAGGCAGGCCGGGGAGCTGTTTTTT
TRBV19	.	.	15	TRBJ1-5	CASSIDQGSNQPQHF	TGTGCCAGTAGTATAGATCAGGGGTCAAATCAGCCCCAGCATTTT
TRBV2	.	.	12	TRBJ1-2	CASKGGNYGYTF	TGTGCCAGCAAAGGGGGTAACTATGGCTACACCTTC
TRBV9	.	.	15	TRBJ2-3	CASSVTATSTDTQYF	TGTGCCAGCAGCGTCACCGCGACTAGCACAGATACGCAGTATTTT
TRBV15	.	TRBD1	15	TRBJ1-1	CATSRDQAGGTEAFF	TGTGCCACCAGCAGAGATCAGGCAGGGGGAACTGAAGCTTTCTTT
TRBV11-2	.	.	14	TRBJ1-1	CASSLERGGTEAFF	TGTGCCAGCAGCTTAGAAAGGGGTGGCACTGAAGCTTTCTTT
TRBV7-9	.	.	16	TRBJ2-4	CASSPTPGLAKNIQYF	TGTGCCAGCAGCCCAACGCCGGGACTAGCCAAAAACATTCAGTACTTC
TRBV12-5	once	TRBD2	15	TRBJ2-7	CASGFEAGGSYEQYF	TGTGCTAGTGGTTTTGAGGCGGGAGGGTCCTACGAGCAGTACTTC
TRBV6-5	.	TRBD1	15	TRBJ2-1	CASKQGTGPYNEQFF	TGTGCCAGCAAGCAAGGGACAGGCCCCTACAATGAGCAGTTCTTC
TRBV5-1	.	TRBD2	15	TRBJ2-1	CASSSGTSGYNEQFF	TGCGCCAGCAGCTCCGGGACTAGCGGATACAATGAGCAGTTCTTC
TRBV19	.	.	14	TRBJ1-2	CASSSDSLSYGYTF	TGTGCCAGTAGTTCGGACAGCCTAAGCTATGGCTACACCTTC
TRBV5-4	few	.	15	TRBJ1-6	CASSLGSPGDSPLHF	TGTGCCAGCAGCTTGGGCTCACCAGGTGATTCACCCCTCCACTTT
TRBV5-1	.	TRBD1	14	TRBJ1-4	CASSLTGQGAKLFF	TGCGCCAGCAGCTTGACCGGACAGGGGGCGAAACTGTTTTTT
TRBV7-8	once	.	16	TRBJ1-1	CASSLHPGDVVTEAFF	TGTGCCAGCAGCTTACACCCAGGGGACGTCGTCACTGAAGCTTTCTTT
TRBV5-1	.	.	13	TRBJ1-1	CASNRDVGTEAFF	TGCGCCAGCAACAGGGACGTAGGAACTGAAGCTTTCTTT
TRBV9	.	TRBD2	16	TRBJ2-5	CASSVGASGAQETQYF	TGTGCCAGCAGCGTAGGGGCTAGCGGGGCCCAAGAGACCCAGTACTTC
TRBV21-1	.	.	18	TRBJ2-2	CASLGRTSGRRYTGELFF	TGTGCCAGCCTAGGGAGGACTAGCGGGAGACGGTACACCGGGGAGCTGTTTTTT
TRBV18	.	.	15	TRBJ2-6	CASSQGGPGANVLTF	TGTGCCAGCTCGCAGGGGGGACCTGGGGCCAACGTCCTGACTTTC
TRBV3-1/TRBV3-2	few	.	14	TRBJ1-2	CASSRITGENGYTF	TGTGCCAGCAGCCGAATCACCGGGGAAAATGGCTACACCTTC
TRBV7-6	.	.	16	TRBJ2-1	CASSFRGTSSYNEQFF	TGTGCCAGCAGCTTTCGCGGGACGAGCTCCTACAATGAGCAGTTCTTC
TRBV3-1/TRBV3-2	.	TRBD1	16	TRBJ2-5	CASSHRQGTTQETQYF	TGTGCCAGCAGCCATCGACAGGGGACCACCCAAGAGACCCAGTACTTC
TRBV5-1	.	.	16	TRBJ2-6	CASSPAGGSGANVLTF	TGCGCCAGCAGCCCGGCCGGGGGCTCTGGGGCCAACGTCCTGACTTTC
TRBV2	.	TRBD1	14	TRBJ1-2	CASSPSGQGDGYTF	TGTGCCAGCAGTCCCTCGGGACAGGGTGATGGCTACACCTTC
TRBV4-1	.	TRBD1	13	TRBJ1-2	CASSHPGQVGYTF	TGCGCCAGCAGCCACCCGGGACAGGTCGGCTACACCTTC
TRBV30	.	.	15	TRBJ1-4	CAWRPRQYTNEKLFF	TGTGCCTGGAGGCCCAGACAGTATACTAATGAAAAACTGTTTTTT
TRBV15	.	.	15	TRBJ2-3	CATSSEGGRGDTQYF	TGTGCCACCAGCAGTGAAGGAGGGCGGGGAGATACGCAGTATTTT
TRBV11-2	.	.	17	TRBJ2-2	CASSLDLKRKNTGELFF	TGTGCCAGCAGCTTAGATTTAAAGCGAAAGAACACCGGGGAGCTGTTTTTT
TRBV30	once	.	13	TRBJ2-1	CAWASDSYNEQFF	TGTGCCTGGGCTAGCGATTCCTACAATGAGCAGTTCTTC
TRBV5-5	.	.	16	TRBJ2-5	CASSLAPADIQETQYF	TGTGCCAGCAGCCTCGCCCCCGCAGACATCCAAGAGACCCAGTACTTC
TRBV2	once	TRBD1	14	TRBJ1-5	CASSGTGGNQPQHF	TGTGCCAGCAGCGGGACAGGCGGCAATCAGCCCCAGCATTTT
TRBV6-5	.	TRBD1	14	TRBJ2-5	CASRVDRESGTQYF	TGTGCCAGCAGAGTCGACAGGGAGTCTGGGACCCAGTACTTC
TRBV2	.	TRBD1	14	TRBJ1-4	CASSEGTGVEKLFF	TGTGCCAGCAGTGAAGGGACAGGGGTTGAAAAACTGTTTTTT
TRBV25-1	.	.	17	TRBJ1-1	CASSAVTGAPDGTEAFF	TGTGCCAGCAGTGCAGTGACAGGAGCCCCTGATGGCACTGAAGCTTTCTTT
TRBV7-9	.	.	15	TRBJ1-2	CASSLAGGLDYGYTF	TGTGCCAGCAGCTTAGCGGGGGGGCTGGACTATGGCTACACCTTC
TRBV6-4	once	.	15	TRBJ1-2	CASRQSSLSLYGYTF	TGTGCCAGCAGACAGTCTTCGCTTTCTCTCTATGGCTACACCTTC
TRBV2	.	TRBD1	14	TRBJ1-6	CASSAGTGGSPLHF	TGTGCCAGCAGTGCCGGGACAGGGGGTTCACCCCTCCACTTT
TRBV19	.	.	17	TRBJ1-2	CASSIDPQQGPNYGYTF	TGTGCCAGTAGTATAGACCCCCAACAGGGTCCGAACTATGGCTACACCTTC
TRBV19	.	.	13	TRBJ1-5	CASSILGNQPQHF	TGTGCCAGTAGTATTTTAGGCAATCAGCCCCAGCATTTT
TRBV7-2	.	TRBD2	13	TRBJ2-7	CASSPGGGPGQYF	TGTGCCAGCAGCCCGGGAGGTGGGCCGGGGCAGTACTTC
TRBV5-1	.	.	14	TRBJ1-1	CASSLDRANTEAFF	TGCGCCAGCAGCTTGGACAGAGCAAACACTGAAGCTTTCTTT
TRBV30	.	.	18	TRBJ1-3	CAWSVLRGQLSSGNTIYF	TGTGCCTGGAGTGTACTCAGGGGCCAACTTAGCTCTGGAAACACCATATATTTT
TRBV6-2/TRBV6-3	.	.	15	TRBJ1-1	CASSYRGGKGTEAFF	TGTGCCAGCAGTTACCGGGGGGGGAAGGGCACTGAAGCTTTCTTT
TRBV19	.	TRBD1	16	TRBJ1-5	CASSWTTGVGNQPQHF	TGTGCCAGTAGTTGGACGACAGGGGTGGGCAATCAGCCCCAGCATTTT
TRBV3-1/TRBV3-2	few	.	14	TRBJ1-1	CASSLPNRNTEAFF	TGTGCCAGCAGCCTACCGAACAGGAACACTGAAGCTTTCTTT
TRBV2	.	TRBD1	14	TRBJ1-1	CASSPRQGNTEAFF	TGTGCCAGCAGTCCTCGACAGGGGAACACTGAAGCTTTCTTT
TRBV5-1	.	TRBD1	14	TRBJ1-1	CASSSGGTNTEAFF	TGCGCCAGCAGCTCAGGGGGAACGAACACTGAAGCTTTCTTT
TRBV28	once	.	15	TRBJ2-7	CASSLMPRGGHEQYF	TGTGCCAGCAGTTTGATGCCGCGGGGCGGCCACGAGCAGTACTTC
TRBV18	.	.	15	TRBJ1-2	CASSPTGTVGDGYTF	TGTGCCAGCTCACCCACCGGCACCGTCGGAGATGGCTACACCTTC
TRBV11-2	.	.	14	TRBJ1-1	CASSVQVMNTEAFF	TGTGCCAGCAGCGTACAAGTTATGAACACTGAAGCTTTCTTT